These T cell receptor beta chains were read from a single sample in a study of blood T cell repertoires in COVID-19. Sequenced by immunoSEQ multiplex PCR; TCRdb stores in-frame clones only, minus some. The table includes around 300,000 clones, about 85% detected once. Sequencing was carried out using PBMCs or T cells enriched from blood (not recorded which). These receptors were collected from a woman in her forties or fifties who had recovered from COVID-19. Both conserved end residues are trimmed from each CDR3. The D gene is left open where the match is weak.

V gene	J gene	CDR3 length	D gene	CDR3 protein
TRBV6-4	TRBJ1-2	11	NA	ASRQGREGGYT
TRBV2	TRBJ2-4	14	TRBD1	ASSRQGGSAKNIQY
TRBV25-1	TRBJ1-4	13	NA	ASSEYRPTNEKLF
TRBV4-3	TRBJ2-7	14	TRBD1	ASSQDSGTGGLEQY
TRBV20-1	TRBJ2-1	9	NA	SAASYNEQF
TRBV7-8	TRBJ1-2	15	NA	ASSLAGTFGPTAGYT
TRBV7-9	TRBJ2-3	15	NA	ASSLGSASAGTDTQY
TRBV18	TRBJ2-1	13	TRBD2	ASSLGTSGVNEQF
TRBV7-9	TRBJ1-6	12	NA	ASSSQGVNSPLH
TRBV11-2	TRBJ1-2	14	TRBD1	ASSSRSGTDLYGYT
TRBV2	TRBJ2-1	13	TRBD1	ASSEGQGSYNEQF
TRBV3-1/TRBV3-2	TRBJ2-2	14	TRBD2	ASSQEVGRAAGELF
TRBV6-5	TRBJ1-2	12	NA	ASSYGLANYGYT
TRBV29-1	TRBJ2-1	9	NA	SVPGLNEQF
TRBV4-1	TRBJ2-1	13	TRBD2	ASSQRLAGGLEQF
TRBV19	TRBJ1-1	12	NA	ASSSRQDFTEAF
TRBV27	TRBJ2-1	14	TRBD2	ASSFAGSGGANEQF
TRBV2	TRBJ1-2	10	NA	ASSLGLRGYT
TRBV28	TRBJ1-4	14	TRBD1	ASSLQGATTNEKLF
TRBV4-1	TRBJ1-6	15	TRBD1	ASSLVRTGGLNSPLH
TRBV5-1	TRBJ2-1	14	TRBD1	ASSPRGQGAPNEQF
TRBV29-1	TRBJ1-6	11	TRBD1	SVSTGGHSPLH
TRBV3-1/TRBV3-2	TRBJ2-5	10	NA	ASSQLEETQY
TRBV19	TRBJ1-1	12	NA	ASSILQGFAEAF
TRBV10-3	TRBJ1-2	15	TRBD1	AISDSGILQGNYGYT
TRBV2	TRBJ2-1	13	TRBD2	ASSFSGGPYNEQF
TRBV9	TRBJ2-2	18	TRBD2	ASSVGGIWGLAGPSGELF
TRBV7-8	TRBJ2-1	13	NA	ASSQDIRSYNEQF
TRBV9	TRBJ1-1	11	TRBD1	ASSEGGGTEAF
TRBV6-5	TRBJ1-5	11	NA	ASVPGGNQPQH
TRBV6-2/TRBV6-3	TRBJ1-1	12	NA	ASSIPGLGTEAF
TRBV11-2	TRBJ1-1	12	NA	ASSLSLSDTEAF
TRBV11-1	TRBJ1-2	12	NA	ASSLEGRDYGYT
TRBV27	TRBJ2-7	12	TRBD1	ASSSTTGTYEQY
TRBV7-9	TRBJ1-1	13	TRBD1	ASSSRTGVDTEAF
TRBV7-9	TRBJ1-1	15	TRBD1	ASTSGTGSSGDTEAF
TRBV4-1	TRBJ2-7	16	TRBD2	ASSQDPSGSYRVYEQY
TRBV6-5	TRBJ1-6	13	TRBD1	ASSYSPGGASPLH
TRBV2	TRBJ2-7	12	NA	ASTTQLSSSEQY
TRBV11-2	TRBJ1-4	16	TRBD1	ASRPGQGAHRANEKLF
TRBV2	TRBJ1-6	10	TRBD1	AGGTGRSPLH
TRBV9	TRBJ2-2	16	TRBD2	ASSNSGLAGGRTGELF
TRBV6-5	TRBJ1-2	12	NA	ASTQGGGRYGYT
TRBV10-3	TRBJ2-7	9	TRBD2	AISESGGKY
TRBV18	TRBJ2-7	14	TRBD2	ASTHRDPSGPYEQY
TRBV20-1	TRBJ2-3	13	TRBD2	SASLASGVTDTQY
TRBV3-1/TRBV3-2	TRBJ1-3	12	TRBD1	ASTPGTAGNTIY
TRBV4-3	TRBJ1-2	12	NA	ASSQDTGGRGYT
TRBV11-2	TRBJ2-7	14	TRBD2	ASSLRRVAGSTEQY
TRBV11-2	TRBJ1-3	12	TRBD1	ASSPGTAGNTIY
TRBV5-4	TRBJ1-6	15	NA	ASSLAGTGLYNSPLH
TRBV4-3	TRBJ2-7	15	NA	ASSQDPNRRPTYEQY
TRBV27	TRBJ2-1	12	NA	ASSGLFPYNEQF
TRBV19	TRBJ1-2	17	NA	ASSVSGRRGGLRNYGYT
TRBV7-2	TRBJ1-2	10	NA	ASSGGARGYT